The 2 T cell receptor beta chains below come from one sample, sequenced in a study of blood T cell repertoires in COVID-19. Data came from immunoSEQ multiplex PCR; TCRdb stores just in-frame clones and leaves some out. The table shows 200,000 to 250,000 clones, with about 86% occurring only once. Input material: peripheral blood. The source is a woman in her 30s who had recovered from COVID-19.

The chain couples TRBV14 to TRBJ2-7; D not certain. The germline gives CDR1 SGHDN, CDR2 FVKESK. V lost 11 bases, J lost 0 bases, and 11 bases lay in between. This CDR3 has 12 residues. This CDR3 reads CAFWLYSYEQYF. In DNA form, the CDR3 reads TGTGCCTTCTGGCTTTACTCCTACGAGCAGTACTTC. Full variable domain (rest looked up from reference TRBV14 and TRBJ2-7): EAGVTQFPSHSVIEKGQTVTLRCDPISGHDNLYWYRRVMGKEIKFLLHFVKESKQDESGMPNNRFLAERTGGTYSTLKVQPAELEDSGVYFCAFWLYSYEQYFGPGTRLTVT.

The genes are TRBV11-3 and TRBJ2-1, with 9 bases fitting TRBD1. Germline lookup yields CDR1 SGHNT and CDR2 YENEEA. CDR3 length: 14 amino acids. Losses at the gene ends were 4 bases for V and 9 bases for J; bases not matched to a gene: 7. The CDR3 loop reads CASSSRQGQGEQFF. CDR3 DNA sequence: TGTGCCAGCAGCTCCCGACAGGGACAGGGTGAGCAGTTCTTC.